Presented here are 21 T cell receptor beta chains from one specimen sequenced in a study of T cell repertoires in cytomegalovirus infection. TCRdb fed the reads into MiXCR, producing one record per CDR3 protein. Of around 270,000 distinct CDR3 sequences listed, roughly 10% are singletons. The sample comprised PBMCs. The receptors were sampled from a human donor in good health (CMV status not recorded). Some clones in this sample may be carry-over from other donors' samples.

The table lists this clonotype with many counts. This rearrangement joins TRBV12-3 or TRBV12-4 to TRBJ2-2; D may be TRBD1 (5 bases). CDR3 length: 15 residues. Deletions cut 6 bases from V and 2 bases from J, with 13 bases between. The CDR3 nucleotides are TGTGCCAGCAGCGTTGCTCAGGGTAACACCGGGGAGCTGTTTTTT. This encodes CASSVAQGNTGELFF.

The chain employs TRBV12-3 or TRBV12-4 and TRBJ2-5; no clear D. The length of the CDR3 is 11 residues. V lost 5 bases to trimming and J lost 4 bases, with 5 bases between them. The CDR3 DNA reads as TGTGCCAGCAGTCGCCGAGAGACCCAGTACTTC. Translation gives CASSRRETQYF.

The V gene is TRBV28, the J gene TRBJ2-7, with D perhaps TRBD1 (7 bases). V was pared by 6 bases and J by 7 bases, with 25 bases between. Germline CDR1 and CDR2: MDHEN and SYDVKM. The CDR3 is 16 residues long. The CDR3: CASSRGSGTASGEQYF. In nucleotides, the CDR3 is TGTGCCAGCAGCCGGGGGTCAGGGACAGCCTCAGGGGAGCAGTACTTC.

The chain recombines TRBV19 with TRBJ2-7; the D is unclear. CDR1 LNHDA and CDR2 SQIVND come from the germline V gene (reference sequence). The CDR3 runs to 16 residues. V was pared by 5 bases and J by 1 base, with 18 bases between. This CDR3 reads CASSPVWAARSYEQYF. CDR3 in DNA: TGTGCCAGTAGTCCGGTTTGGGCGGCGAGGTCCTACGAGCAGTACTTC.

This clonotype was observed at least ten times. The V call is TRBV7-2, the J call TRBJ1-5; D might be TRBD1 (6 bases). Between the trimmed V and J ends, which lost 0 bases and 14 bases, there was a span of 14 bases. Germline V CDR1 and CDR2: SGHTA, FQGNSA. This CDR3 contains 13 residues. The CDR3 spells CASSLAGGGQKHF. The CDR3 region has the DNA TGTGCCAGCAGCTTAGCGGGGGGGGGACAAAAGCATTTT.

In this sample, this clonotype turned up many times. The CDR3 loop reads CASTKGGNTGELFF. DNA for the CDR3: TGTGCCAGCACCAAGGGAGGGAACACCGGGGAGCTGTTTTTT. The genes are TRBV7-2 and TRBJ2-2; a weak D match, TRBD2 (6 bases). The CDR3 covers 14 residues. V gave up 7 bases and J gave up 1 base, with 10 bases separating them. CDR1 is SGHTA, CDR2 FQGNSA, per germline.

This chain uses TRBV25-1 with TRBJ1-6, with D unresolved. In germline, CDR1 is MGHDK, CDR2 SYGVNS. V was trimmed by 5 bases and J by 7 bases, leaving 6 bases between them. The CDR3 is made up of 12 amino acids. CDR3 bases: TGTGCCAGCAGTCGACTCAATTCACCCCTCCACTTT. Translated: CASSRLNSPLHF.

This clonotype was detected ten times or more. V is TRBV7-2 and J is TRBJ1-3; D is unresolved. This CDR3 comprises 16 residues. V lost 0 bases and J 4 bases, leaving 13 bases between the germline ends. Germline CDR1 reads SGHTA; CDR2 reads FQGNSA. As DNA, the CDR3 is TGTGCCAGCAGCTTAGCTGTTCCGACGGGGGGAAACACCATATATTTT. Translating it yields CASSLAVPTGGNTIYF.

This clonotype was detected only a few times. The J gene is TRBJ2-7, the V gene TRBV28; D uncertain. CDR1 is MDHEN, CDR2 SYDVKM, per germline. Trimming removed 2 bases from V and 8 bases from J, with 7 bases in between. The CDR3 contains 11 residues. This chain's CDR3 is CASSLNRKQYF. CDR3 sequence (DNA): TGTGCCAGCAGTTTAAATCGGAAGCAGTACTTC.

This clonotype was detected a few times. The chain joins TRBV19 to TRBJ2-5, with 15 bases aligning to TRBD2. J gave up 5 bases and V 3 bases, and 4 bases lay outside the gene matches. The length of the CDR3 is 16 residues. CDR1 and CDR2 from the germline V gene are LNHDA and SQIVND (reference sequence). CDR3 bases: TGTGCCAGTAGTATGGGACTAGCGGGGGGCTCTGAGACCCAGTACTTC. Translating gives CASSMGLAGGSETQYF.

CDR3 amino acids: CASSRSTGIANYGYTF. DNA of the CDR3: TGTGCCAGCTCACGAAGCACAGGGATAGCTAACTATGGCTACACCTTC. The rearrangement joins TRBV18 to TRBJ1-2; tentatively, D is TRBD1 (6 bases). This CDR3 region has 16 residues. V dropped 4 bases and J dropped 0 bases, with 15 bases sitting between them. Germline CDR1 and CDR2: KGHSH and LQKENI.

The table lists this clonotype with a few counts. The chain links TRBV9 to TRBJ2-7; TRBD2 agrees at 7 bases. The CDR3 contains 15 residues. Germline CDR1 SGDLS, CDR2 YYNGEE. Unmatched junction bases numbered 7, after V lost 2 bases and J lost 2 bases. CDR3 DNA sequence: TGTGCCAGCAGCGTGGGGGGGACGACACCCTACGAGCAGTACTTC. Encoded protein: CASSVGGTTPYEQYF.

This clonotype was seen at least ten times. CDR3 in DNA: TGTGCCAGCAGTTACCCCGCAGGGCGGCGGCCCCAGCATTTT. This translates into CASSYPAGRRPQHF. The chain has TRBV6-2 or TRBV6-3 and TRBJ1-5; TRBD1 might be the D (5 bases). This CDR3 contains 14 residues. Germline values: CDR1 MNHEY, CDR2 SVGEGT. V was shortened by 2 bases and J by 9 bases, with 14 bases between the two germline ends.

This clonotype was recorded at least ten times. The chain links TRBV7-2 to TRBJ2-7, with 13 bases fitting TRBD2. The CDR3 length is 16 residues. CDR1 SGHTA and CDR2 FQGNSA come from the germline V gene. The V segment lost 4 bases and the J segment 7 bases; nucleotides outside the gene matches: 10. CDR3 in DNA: TGTGCCAGCAGCTCGACTAGCGGGAGGAGGTGGGGAGAGCAGTACTTC. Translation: CASSSTSGRRWGEQYF.

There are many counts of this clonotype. CDR3: CASSFTQGSTEAFF. The CDR3 coding sequence is TGTGCCAGCAGCTTCACTCAGGGGAGCACTGAAGCTTTCTTT. The rearrangement links TRBV7-2 to TRBJ1-1, with D maybe TRBD1 (6 bases). Deletions cut 3 bases from V and 4 bases from J, with 12 bases between. Germline CDR1 and CDR2: SGHTA and FQGNSA. This CDR3 is 14 amino acids long. The full variable domain, in which reference TRBV7-2 and TRBJ1-1 provide the parts outside the CDR3, is GAGVSQSPSNKVTEKGKDVELRCDPISGHTALYWYRQSLGQGLEFLIYFQGNSAPDKSGLPSDRFSAERTGGSVSTLTIQRTQQEDSAVYLCASSFTQGSTEAFFGQGTRLTVV.

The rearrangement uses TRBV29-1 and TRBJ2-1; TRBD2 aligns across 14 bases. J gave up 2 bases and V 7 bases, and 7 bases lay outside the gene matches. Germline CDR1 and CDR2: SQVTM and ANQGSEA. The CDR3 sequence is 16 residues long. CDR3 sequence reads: CSAGLAGGVTYNEQFF. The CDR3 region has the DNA TGCAGCGCCGGACTAGCGGGAGGAGTAACCTACAATGAGCAGTTCTTC.

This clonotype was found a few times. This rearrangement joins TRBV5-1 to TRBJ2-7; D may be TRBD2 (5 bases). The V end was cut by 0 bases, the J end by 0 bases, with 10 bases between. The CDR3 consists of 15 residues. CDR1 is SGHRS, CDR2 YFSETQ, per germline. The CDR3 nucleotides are TGCGCCAGCAGCTTGGAAGGCCTAGCCTCCTACGAGCAGTACTTC. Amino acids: CASSLEGLASYEQYF. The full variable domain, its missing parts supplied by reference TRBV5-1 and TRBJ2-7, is KAGVTQTPRYLIKTRGQQVTLSCSPISGHRSVSWYQQTPGQGLQFLFEYFSETQRNKGNFPGRFSGRQFSNSRSEMNVSTLELGDSALYLCASSLEGLASYEQYFGPGTRLTVT.

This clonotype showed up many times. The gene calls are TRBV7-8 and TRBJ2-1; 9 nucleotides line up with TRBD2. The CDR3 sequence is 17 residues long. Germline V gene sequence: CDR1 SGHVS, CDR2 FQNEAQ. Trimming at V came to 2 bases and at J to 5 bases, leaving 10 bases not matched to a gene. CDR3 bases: TGTGCCAGCAGCTTACTTTCCCGAATAGCGGGAGACAATGAGCAGTTCTTC. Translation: CASSLLSRIAGDNEQFF.

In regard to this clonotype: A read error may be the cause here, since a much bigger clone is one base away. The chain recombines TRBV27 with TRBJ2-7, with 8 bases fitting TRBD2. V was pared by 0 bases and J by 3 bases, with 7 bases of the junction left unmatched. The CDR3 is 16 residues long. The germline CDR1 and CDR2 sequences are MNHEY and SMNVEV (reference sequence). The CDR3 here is CASSLSSRTSNYEQYF. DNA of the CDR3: TGTGCCAGCAGTTTATCCTCCAGGACTAGCAACTACGAGCAGTACTTC.

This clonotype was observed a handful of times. The chain's CDR3 is CSVASEADTQYF. DNA for the CDR3: TGCAGTGTGGCTAGCGAGGCAGATACGCAGTATTTT. This chain joins TRBV20-1 and TRBJ2-3; maybe TRBD2 (6 bases). The CDR3 is made up of 12 amino acids. CDR1 and CDR2 (germline): DFQATT, SNEGSKA (reference sequence). The ends were cut back, 7 bases at V and 4 bases at J, with 12 bases in the middle.

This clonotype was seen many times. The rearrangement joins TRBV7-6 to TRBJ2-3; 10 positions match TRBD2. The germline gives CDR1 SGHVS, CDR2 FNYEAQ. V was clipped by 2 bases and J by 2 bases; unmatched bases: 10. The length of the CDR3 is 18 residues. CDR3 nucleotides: TGTGCCAGCAGCTTAAACCCCACTAGCGGGACCTACACAGATACGCAGTATTTT. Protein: CASSLNPTSGTYTDTQYF. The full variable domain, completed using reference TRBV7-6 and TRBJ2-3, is GAGVSQSPRYKVTKRGQDVALRCDPISGHVSLYWYRQALGQGPEFLTYFNYEAQQDKSGLPNDRFSAERPEGSISTLTIQRTEQRDSAMYRCASSLNPTSGTYTDTQYFGPGTRLTVL.